The T cell receptor (beta chain) under discussion was sequenced for a study of regulatory T cells in long-lasting Graves disease (dated by TCRdb to about 2021). For the wider study: Patients with newly diagnosed Graves' disease had been on antithyroid drugs for under 3 months. Patients with persistent Graves' disease were compared with patients with newly diagnosed Graves' disease using TCR sequencing and RNA sequencing of peripheral blood. The study was conducted in China and was registered as a clinical trial. A total of 33 samples were covered by TCR sequencing, comprising 13 persistent and about 20 newly diagnosed Graves' disease patients.

The method behind the library was multiplex PCR. Sequencing instrument: Illumina HiSeq 4000. TCR beta libraries were built with iRepertoire HTBI primers and Arm-PCR amplification of CDR3 regions. Before sequencing, the PCR products went through gel purification. The paper's processing steps were these. A total of roughly 67 TRBV and under 15 TRBJ segments were identified across samples and were used for gene usage analysis of CDR3 amino acid clonotypes. COPE and FqMerger were used to merge filtered high-quality paired reads into contigs. BLAST was used to align contigs to IMGT TRBV, TRBD and TRBJ reference genes, and CDR3 was defined according to IMGT. Clonotypes above 0.1% frequency were classified as highly expanded clones. Shannon entropy was used to measure repertoire diversity, and the Gini coefficient was used to measure V-J evenness. A clonotype was considered public if more than one individual shared it. TCRdb itself trimmed the public reads at Q25 with fastp, ran MiXCR and retained productive beta chains. Rows merge per CDR3 protein into single entries with the most common DNA and genes. The V and J calls come from TCRdb's annotation, not from the publication. For this sample the table gives fewer than 350,000 distinct CDR3 sequences, of which 18% were detected only once. Approximately 35% of the sample belongs to the ten largest clones.

The CDR3, from cysteine to phenylalanine, totals 18 residues. CDR3 DNA only is kept here, 54 bases in frame from base 1. V is reduced by 2 bases and J by 2 bases, leaving a spacing of 19 bases between them. As encoded in the germline V gene, CDR1 is MNHNS while CDR2 is SASEGT. The time point tag for this specimen amounts to: newly diagnosed GD, antithyroid drugs for less than 3 months. For both TCR sequencing and RNA sequencing, RNA was extracted from PBMCs using TRIzol. Graves' disease was diagnosed according to American Thyroid Association guidelines. The patients came from an endocrinology department in Xi'an, China. Each patient gave approximately 9 milliliters of peripheral blood, collected in an EDTA anticoagulant tube. Ficoll Paque Plus density gradient separation was used to isolate PBMCs, and no further T cell sorting was done. An Agilent 2100 Bioanalyzer and agarose gel were used to assess RNA quality, and a NanoDrop 2000 was used to measure RNA concentration.

What the research found in general, with its limitations: TRBV28, TRBJ1-2 and TRBJ2-5 were preferentially used in persistent disease, while TRBV20-1 and TRBJ2-1 were favored in newly diagnosed disease. Patients with persistent disease shared more public clonotypes (about 3,000) than newly diagnosed patients did (roughly 970). Compared with newly diagnosed patients, persistent Graves' disease patients had lower TCR Shannon entropy and fewer highly expanded clones, which suggests clonal expansion. The study examined only peripheral blood because the primary lesion, thyroid tissue, could not be accessed. The authors noted that the small sample size was a limitation that may lower accuracy. Sequencing and analysis were limited to the TCR beta chain.

This clonotype was recorded many times. This clone's antigen is unknown. No much larger clone is present one base from it, and per-base qualities are unavailable. This clonotype originated in a female donor with Graves disease. The sample here was peripheral blood mononuclear cells (PBMCs), taken at new diagnosis, from a patient treated with antithyroid drugs. The rearrangement joined TRBV6-1 to TRBJ2-1; TRBD1 could be the D gene, as 5 bases match. The encoded CDR3 is CASSEPSGFPRPYNEQFF. Read as DNA, the sequence is TGTGCCAGCAGTGAACCCTCAGGGTTTCCTAGACCCTACAATGAGCAGTTCTTC.